Below are 14 T cell receptor beta chains sequenced from a single sample in a study of blood T cell repertoires in COVID-19. Using immunoSEQ multiplex PCR, the repertoire was profiled, and TCRdb retains in-frame clones only, with some absent. The sample records 130,000 to 150,000 clones, just under 85% being singletons. The sample taken for sequencing was peripheral blood. The receptors shown here come from a woman aged 40 to 49 with active or convalescent COVID-19.

This sequence joins TRBV7-8 and TRBJ1-1, with D perhaps matching TRBD1 (6 bases). The germline V gene encodes CDR1 SGHVS and CDR2 FQNEAQ. V shed 2 bases and J shed 2 bases, with 18 bases lying between them. The CDR3 has 17 amino acids. CDR3 bases: TGTGCCAGCAGCTTAATCCCGGCAGGGGCCAAAAACACTGAAGCTTTCTTT. Its translation: CASSLIPAGAKNTEAFF. The full variable domain, rest sourced from reference TRBV7-8 and TRBJ1-1, is GAGVSQSPRYKVAKRGQDVALRCDPISGHVSLFWYQQALGQGPEFLTYFQNEAQLDKSGLPSDRFFAERPEGSVSTLKIQRTQQEDSAVYLCASSLIPAGAKNTEAFFGQGTRLTVV.

This clone has just a few counts. The gene calls are TRBV15 and TRBJ1-2; D remains ambiguous. V lost 1 base to trimming and J lost 0 bases, with 6 bases between them. Germline values: CDR1 LNHNV, CDR2 YYDKDF (reference sequence). The CDR3 covers 14 residues. This CDR3 is CATSRGLSNYGYTF. CDR3 bases: TGTGCCACCAGCAGAGGTTTATCTAACTATGGCTACACCTTC.

V and J are TRBV19 and TRBJ1-6, with D perhaps TRBD1 (6 bases). Trimming took 7 bases from V and 3 from J, leaving 16 bases between them. CDR3 length: 16 amino acids. Germline V lookup: CDR1 LNHDA, CDR2 SQIVND (reference sequence). The CDR3, as DNA: TGTGCCAGTAACCTCGGGACAACAATCTATAATTCACCCCTCCACTTT. Translation gives CASNLGTTIYNSPLHF.

This chain joins TRBV7-6 and TRBJ2-4; 9 bases agree with TRBD1. Trimming took 5 bases from V and 0 from J; bases not matched to a gene: 17. Germline CDR1 SGHVS, CDR2 FNYEAQ. The CDR3 extends over 20 amino acids. CDR3 region: CASSPGAGQGLLLAKNIQYF. The CDR3 DNA reads as TGTGCCAGCAGCCCCGGGGCGGGACAGGGTCTTCTTCTAGCCAAAAACATTCAGTACTTC.

The chain is built from TRBV15 and TRBJ2-7, with a possible D match to TRBD2 (6 bases). CDR1 LNHNV and CDR2 YYDKDF come from the germline V gene (reference sequence). The CDR3 runs 14 residues. V was trimmed by 3 bases and J by 2 bases, leaving 11 bases between them. Here the CDR3 DNA reads TGTGCCACCAGCAGGGGGCGCGGGGCCTACGAGCAGTACTTC. Amino acid sequence: CATSRGRGAYEQYF.

This clone occurred once. The V call is TRBV30, the J call TRBJ2-1; D is possibly TRBD1 (6 bases). Germline assignment: CDR1 GTSNPN and CDR2 SVGIG (reference sequence). Trimming removed 2 bases from V and 4 bases from J, with 12 bases in between. The CDR3 runs 14 residues. This CDR3 is CAWSPGTKYNEQFF. In DNA, the CDR3 is TGTGCCTGGAGTCCCGGGACAAAATACAATGAGCAGTTCTTC.

This clone was observed a single time. The chain has TRBV28 and TRBJ1-2; possible D gene TRBD1, 5 bases. Trimming pared 8 bases from V and 6 bases from J, leaving 19 bases between. Per germline, CDR1 MDHEN and CDR2 SYDVKM. The CDR3 loop spans 14 amino acids. CDR3 protein: CASLEGRGWDGYTF. Here the CDR3 DNA reads TGTGCCAGCCTAGAGGGGAGGGGCTGGGATGGCTACACCTTC.

The V call is TRBV30, the J call TRBJ1-4, with D possibly being TRBD1 (5 bases). From germline, CDR1 is GTSNPN and CDR2 SVGIG (reference sequence). CDR3 length: 14 amino acids. Trimming shortened V by 0 bases and J by 8 bases, and 13 bases separated the two germline ends. The CDR3 spells CAWSVPQGLEKLFF. The CDR3 region has the DNA TGTGCCTGGAGTGTACCCCAGGGTTTGGAAAAACTGTTTTTT.

This sequence joins TRBV7-2 and TRBJ2-5; 13 bases are a match to TRBD2. Germline assignment: CDR1 SGHTA and CDR2 FQGNSA. This CDR3 is built from 17 residues. With 0 bases clipped from V and 1 base from J, the junction kept 2 bases outside the gene matches. As DNA, the CDR3 is TGTGCCAGCAGCTTAGCGACTAGCGGGAGGAGCCAAGAGACCCAGTACTTC. Protein sequence: CASSLATSGRSQETQYF.

The genes are TRBV4-1 and TRBJ2-3; maybe TRBD1 (6 bases). Trimming removed 4 bases at V and 4 bases at J, with 12 bases between. Germline CDR1 is MGHRA and CDR2 is YSYEKL. The CDR3 runs to 14 residues. This CDR3 is CASSPTGSPDTQYF. CDR3 nucleotides: TGCGCCAGCAGCCCTACAGGGTCCCCAGATACGCAGTATTTT.

The rearrangement joins TRBV7-2 to TRBJ1-3; the D is unclear. The germline gives CDR1 SGHTA, CDR2 FQGNSA. V was trimmed by 1 base and J by 0 bases, leaving 10 bases between them. This CDR3 comprises 16 residues. The CDR3, as DNA: TGTGCCAGCAGCTTAGGGGCCAGCTCCTCTGGAAACACCATATATTTT. Its protein product is CASSLGASSSGNTIYF.

The rearrangement links TRBV7-9 to TRBJ2-1, with TRBD1 matching 8 bases. CDR1 is SEHNR and CDR2 is FQNEAQ in the germline V gene (reference sequence). The junction had 5 bases not matched to a gene; V was cut back by 5 bases and J by 8 bases. This CDR3 spans 13 amino acids. The CDR3 sequence is CASSPDRDDEQFF. The CDR3 nucleotides read TGTGCCAGCAGCCCGGACAGGGACGATGAGCAGTTCTTC.

The chain joins TRBV19 to TRBJ2-3; TRBD1 might be the D (6 bases). The V gene lost 7 bases and the J gene lost 3 bases, with 14 bases spanning the gap. The CDR3 is made up of 14 amino acids. CDR1 is LNHDA, CDR2 SQIVND, per germline (reference sequence). As DNA, the CDR3 is TGTGCCAGTAATCAACAGGGATTGACAGATACGCAGTATTTT. Protein product: CASNQQGLTDTQYF.

The chain links TRBV19 to TRBJ2-7; 11 nucleotides agree with TRBD2. With 5 bases clipped from V and 3 bases from J, the junction kept 6 bases outside the gene matches. The CDR3 totals 15 residues. Germline V gene data show CDR1 as LNHDA and CDR2 as SQIVND (reference sequence). CDR3 in DNA: TGTGCCAGTAGTCCCTACCTAGCGGGGGGCTACGAGCAGTACTTC. Encoded protein: CASSPYLAGGYEQYF.